This record covers a single T cell receptor beta chain. The data stem from a study of blood T cell repertoires in COVID-19. Study context: From T cells, B-cell-depleted T cells, or PBMCs came the material, which was cDNA or gDNA.

Original methodology: Amplification of reference gene primers was used by the study to estimate nucleated cell counts. The method was immunoSEQ multiplex PCR; TCRdb's version includes in-frame clones alone and lacks a portion of them. That table furnishes V, J and clone size, whereas the DNA furnished D and trimming. Of tens of thousands of clones in the sample, 79% are singletons; the top ten hold more than 25%. V lost 0 bases to trimming and J lost 8 bases, with 15 bases between them. CDR1 and CDR2 from the germline V gene are SGHRS and YFSETQ. This CDR3 has 16 residues. The receptor comes from a man in his sixties with active or convalescent COVID-19. Specimen: peripheral blood. V is TRBV5-1 and J is TRBJ1-6; D unresolved. CDR3: CASSLDPWYGDSPLHF. CDR3 nucleotide sequence: TGCGCCAGCAGCTTGGATCCGTGGTACGGAGATTCACCCCTCCACTTT.